This TCR beta chain was sequenced in a study of blood T cell repertoires in COVID-19. The CDR3 consists of 12 residues. Trimming cost V 3 bases and J 4 bases, with 8 bases left between them. Looked up from germline, CDR1 is SGHDT and CDR2 is YYEEEE. Per the authors' pipeline: Counts of nucleated cells, estimated from reference gene primer amplification, were obtained. Profiling relied on immunoSEQ multiplex PCR, and the TCRdb table lists in-frame clones only, not all of them. Clone size and V and J calls were adopted from that table, with D and trimming inferred from the DNA. Counted here are more than 250,000 clones, 80% to 90% occurring once; the ten biggest clones make up approximately 5%.

Sequencing was done on a sample of PBMCs or T cells enriched from blood (not recorded which). The clonotype was recovered from a woman aged 30 to 39 who had recovered from COVID-19. The V and J genes are TRBV5-6 and TRBJ2-7; D not resolved. CDR3 in amino acids: CASSYRSYEQYF. The CDR3 DNA is TGTGCCAGCAGCTACCGGTCGTACGAGCAGTACTTC. Together with reference TRBV5-6 and TRBJ2-7, the CDR3 gives the full variable domain: DAGVTQSPTHLIKTRGQQVTLRCSPKSGHDTVSWYQQALGQGPQFIFQYYEEEERQRGNFPDRFSGHQFPNYSSELNVNALLLGDSALYLCASSYRSYEQYFGPGTRLTVT.